The rows below give T cell receptor beta chains drawn from one sample of a study of cytomegalovirus exposure and HLA in healthy donors. Profiling relied on immunoSEQ multiplex PCR, and the TCRdb table lists in-frame clones only, not all of them. Here the sample spans about 180,000 clones, roughly 81% being singletons. The sequenced material came from PBMCs. The origin of the receptors is a woman aged 18-29 years in good health and CMV-seropositive. The CDR3 runs from the conserved cysteine through the conserved F or W. D genes are given only for firm matches. The size field is filled for only some rows; it gives once, few, many or a size class.

CDR3aa | CDR3nt | j_gene | abundance | v_gene | d_gene
CASSPLSTSSNGYTF | TGTGCCAGCAGTCCCCTATCGACAAGTTCGAATGGCTACACCTTC | TRBJ1-2 | once | TRBV6-1 | .
CASSLDVAGVIDEQYF | TGCGCCAGCAGCCTGGACGTGGCGGGGGTTATCGACGAGCAGTACTTC | TRBJ2-7 | . | TRBV5-1 | TRBD2
CASSQGGGGGWETQYF | TGTGCCAGCAGCCAAGGAGGAGGGGGGGGTTGGGAGACCCAGTACTTC | TRBJ2-5 | . | TRBV9 | .
CASTLYNSPLHF | TGTGCCAGCACCCTCTATAATTCACCCCTCCACTTT | TRBJ1-6 | once | TRBV28 | .
CASGGLLTTNEQFF | TGTGCCAGCGGGGGACTTTTAACTACCAATGAGCAGTTCTTC | TRBJ2-1 | . | TRBV7-9 | .
CASSVRGRTEAFF | TGTGCCAGCAGTGTAAGGGGTAGGACTGAAGCTTTCTTT | TRBJ1-1 | . | TRBV2 | .
CASSFHPGLASYEQYF | TGTGCCAGCAGCTTCCACCCTGGACTAGCGAGCTACGAGCAGTACTTC | TRBJ2-7 | . | TRBV7-9 | TRBD2
CASSLEGTGLYNEQFF | TGCGCCAGCAGCTTGGAGGGTACAGGGCTATACAATGAGCAGTTCTTC | TRBJ2-1 | . | TRBV5-1 | .
CASLNSYEQYF | TGTGCCAGCCTAAATTCCTACGAGCAGTACTTC | TRBJ2-7 | . | TRBV2 | .
CASRPGQGNYEQYF | TGTGCCAGCCGTCCGGGACAGGGTAATTACGAGCAGTACTTC | TRBJ2-7 | . | TRBV6-5 | TRBD1
CATSRDRAGGPSGYTF | TGTGCCACCAGCAGAGATCGGGCAGGGGGACCTTCGGGCTACACCTTC | TRBJ1-2 | . | TRBV15 | TRBD1
CASSLGQTYEQYF | TGTGCCAGCAGCCTGGGCCAAACCTACGAGCAGTACTTC | TRBJ2-7 | . | TRBV4-2 | .
CALSRGNEQFF | TGTGCCCTCTCGCGCGGCAATGAGCAGTTCTTC | TRBJ2-1 | . | TRBV10-3 | .
CASSLDRAGYTF | TGTGCCAGCAGCTTGGACAGGGCCGGCTACACCTTC | TRBJ1-2 | once | TRBV5-4 | .
CASLGRDNEQFF | TGCGCCTCATTGGGCAGAGACAATGAGCAGTTCTTC | TRBJ2-1 | . | TRBV5-1 | .
CASSPTGNKETQYF | TGTGCCAGCAGTCCCACCGGGAATAAAGAGACCCAGTACTTC | TRBJ2-5 | . | TRBV27 | .
CASSLTTGQGLRETQYF | TGTGCCAGCAGCTTAACGACTGGACAGGGATTGCGGGAGACCCAGTACTTC | TRBJ2-5 | . | TRBV7-6 | TRBD1
CASSIGLASSYEQYF | TGCGCCAGCAGCATAGGACTAGCTAGCTCCTACGAGCAGTACTTC | TRBJ2-7 | . | TRBV5-1 | TRBD2
CASGTIAGGRGSYNEQFF | TGTGCCAGCGGCACAATCGCGGGGGGGCGTGGCTCCTACAATGAGCAGTTCTTC | TRBJ2-1 | . | TRBV7-9 | TRBD2
CASSSGTSGGPISYEQYF | TGTGCCAGCAGCTCGGGGACTAGCGGGGGCCCGATCTCCTACGAGCAGTACTTC | TRBJ2-7 | . | TRBV5-6 | TRBD2
CSVVPGTGHYNEQFF | TGCAGCGTTGTCCCCGGGACAGGGCACTACAATGAGCAGTTCTTC | TRBJ2-1 | . | TRBV29-1 | TRBD1
CASSPSSVLSYEQYF | TGTGCCAGCAGTCCCTCCTCGGTTCTCTCCTACGAGCAGTACTTC | TRBJ2-7 | . | TRBV7-3 | .
CSALTGLLYEQYF | TGCAGCGCCCTGACAGGGTTGCTATACGAGCAGTACTTC | TRBJ2-7 | . | TRBV29-1 | TRBD1
CASSSGQGPNEQFF | TGTGCCAGCAGCTCGGGACAGGGACCGAATGAGCAGTTCTTC | TRBJ2-1 | . | TRBV2 | TRBD1
CASSILGQAPGNTIYF | TGTGCCAGTAGTATTCTGGGACAGGCTCCTGGAAACACCATATATTTT | TRBJ1-3 | . | TRBV19 | TRBD1
CASSGQGSRNYEQYF | TGTGCCAGCAGCGGACAGGGAAGTCGCAACTACGAGCAGTACTTC | TRBJ2-7 | . | TRBV6-1 | TRBD1
CASSEAPGGPNTEAFF | TGTGCCAGCAGTGAAGCGCCGGGGGGACCGAACACTGAAGCTTTCTTT | TRBJ1-1 | . | TRBV6-1 | .
CASSFGGTGNTIYF | TGTGCCAGCAGCTTTGGGGGGACTGGAAACACCATATATTTT | TRBJ1-3 | . | TRBV11-2 | .
CASRMTQSGYTEAFF | TGCGCCAGCAGGATGACTCAGAGCGGATACACTGAAGCTTTCTTT | TRBJ1-1 | few | TRBV10-2 | .
CASSEALRPDRVGTEAFF | TGTGCCAGCAGTGAAGCGCTTCGACCAGACAGGGTTGGAACTGAAGCTTTCTTT | TRBJ1-1 | once | TRBV2 | TRBD1
CASSQDPLDTQYF | TGCGCCAGCAGCCAAGATCCTTTGGATACGCAGTATTTT | TRBJ2-3 | . | TRBV4-1 | .
CASSLEGRGETQYF | TGCGCCAGCAGCTTGGAAGGCAGGGGAGAGACCCAGTACTTC | TRBJ2-5 | . | TRBV5-1 | .
CASSLRGRYEEKLFF | TGTGCCAGCAGTTTGAGAGGGAGGTACGAGGAAAAACTGTTTTTT | TRBJ1-4 | . | TRBV28 | .
CASSMYGLSGANVLTF | TGTGCCAGTAGTATGTACGGACTCTCTGGGGCCAACGTCCTGACTTTC | TRBJ2-6 | . | TRBV19 | .
CSSSLSFASLFYEQYF | TGTTCCAGCAGCTTAAGTTTCGCGTCACTCTTCTACGAGCAGTACTTC | TRBJ2-7 | . | TRBV7-9 | .
CASSLDLPAGGTDTQYF | TGCGCCAGCAGCTTGGACTTACCAGCGGGGGGGACAGATACGCAGTATTTT | TRBJ2-3 | . | TRBV5-1 | TRBD2
CASSYGHNNEKLFF | TGTGCCAGCAGCTATGGACATAACAATGAAAAACTGTTTTTT | TRBJ1-4 | . | TRBV11-2 | .
CASQRGKKETQYF | TGTGCCAGCCAGCGGGGCAAGAAAGAGACCCAGTACTTC | TRBJ2-5 | . | TRBV13 | TRBD2
CASSSGDVSGANGLTF | TGCGCCAGCAGCTCGGGAGATGTCTCTGGGGCCAACGGCCTGACTTTC | TRBJ2-6 | once | TRBV5-1 | .
CASSFPPDTQYF | TGTGCCAGCAGTTTCCCTCCGGATACGCAGTATTTT | TRBJ2-3 | . | TRBV27 | .
CASSLAANSNQPQHF | TGTGCCAGCAGCTTAGCGGCCAATAGCAATCAGCCCCAGCATTTT | TRBJ1-5 | . | TRBV7-8 | .
CAISESAGFYGYTF | TGTGCCATCAGTGAGTCGGCAGGTTTCTATGGCTACACCTTC | TRBJ1-2 | . | TRBV10-3 | .
CASSIQESPYNSPLHF | TGCGCCAGCAGCATACAGGAGAGCCCCTATAATTCACCCCTCCACTTT | TRBJ1-6 | . | TRBV5-1 | .
CASSETTGGEQYF | TGCGCCAGCAGTGAGACCACAGGGGGCGAGCAGTACTTC | TRBJ2-7 | . | TRBV10-1 | TRBD1
CAVKKTGRSYEQYF | TGTGCCGTAAAAAAGACAGGGAGAAGTTACGAGCAGTACTTC | TRBJ2-7 | . | TRBV10-3 | TRBD1
CASSYRGRSQPQHF | TGTGCCAGCAGTTATAGGGGCAGGAGTCAGCCCCAGCATTTT | TRBJ1-5 | few | TRBV6-6 | .
CASSLALPGTDGGIEQFF | TGTGCCAGCAGCTTAGCCCTACCCGGGACTGACGGTGGGATTGAGCAGTTCTTC | TRBJ2-1 | . | TRBV7-6 | .
CASSGRQGATNEKLFF | TGTGCCAGCAGCGGACGACAGGGTGCAACTAATGAAAAACTGTTTTTT | TRBJ1-4 | . | TRBV7-9 | TRBD1
CAISDRGQGGYKETQYF | TGTGCCATCAGTGACCGGGGACAGGGAGGATACAAAGAGACCCAGTACTTC | TRBJ2-5 | . | TRBV10-3 | TRBD1
CASSWDRENDVYTF | TGCGCCAGCAGCTGGGACAGGGAGAATGATGTCTACACCTTC | TRBJ1-2 | . | TRBV5-1 | TRBD1
CASSWTGLAGLAQYF | TGTGCCAGCAGCTGGACAGGACTAGCGGGGTTGGCCCAGTACTTC | TRBJ2-5 | . | TRBV5-4 | TRBD2
CASSKTGNMNTEAFF | TGTGCCAGCAGCAAGACAGGGAACATGAACACTGAAGCTTTCTTT | TRBJ1-1 | few | TRBV7-3 | TRBD1
CSARDSYEQYF | TGCAGTGCTAGAGATAGTTACGAGCAGTACTTC | TRBJ2-7 | . | TRBV20-1 | .
CASGDRGIRNYGYTF | TGTGCGTCCGGGGACAGGGGAATTCGTAACTATGGCTACACCTTC | TRBJ1-2 | . | TRBV19 | TRBD1
CASSLEYRQPQHF | TGTGCCAGCAGCTTAGAGTATAGACAGCCCCAGCATTTT | TRBJ1-5 | . | TRBV11-2 | .
CAWSVTQPTGDSNQPQHF | TGTGCCTGGAGTGTAACACAACCCACAGGGGATAGCAATCAGCCCCAGCATTTT | TRBJ1-5 | . | TRBV30 | TRBD1
CASSSPLPAYSGGSPLHF | TGTGCCAGCAGTTCGCCTTTGCCGGCCTATTCGGGGGGTTCACCCCTCCACTTT | TRBJ1-6 | . | TRBV28 | .
CASSLRTSGGAYEQYF | TGTGCCAGCAGCCTACGGACTAGCGGGGGGGCTTACGAGCAGTACTTC | TRBJ2-7 | . | TRBV14 | TRBD2
CASSLSSGDTQYF | TGTGCCAGCAGCTTGTCTAGCGGGGACACGCAGTATTTT | TRBJ2-3 | . | TRBV7-7 | TRBD2
CASRHYGVGTEAFF | TGTGCCAGCAGGCACTACGGGGTCGGCACTGAAGCTTTCTTT | TRBJ1-1 | once | TRBV4-2 | .